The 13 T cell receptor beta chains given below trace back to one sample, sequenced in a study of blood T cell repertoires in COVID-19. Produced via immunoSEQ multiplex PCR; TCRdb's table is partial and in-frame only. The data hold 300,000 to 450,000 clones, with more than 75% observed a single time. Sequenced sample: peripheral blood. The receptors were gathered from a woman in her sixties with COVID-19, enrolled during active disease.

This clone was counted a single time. The CDR3 DNA reads as TGCGCCAGCAGCTTGATCAGGGACACATCCTACGAGCAGTACTTC. Translated: CASSLIRDTSYEQYF. The J gene is TRBJ2-7, the V gene TRBV5-1; TRBD1 is a possible D gene (6 bases). Trimming cost V 1 base and J 1 base, with 12 bases left between them. The germline gives CDR1 SGHRS, CDR2 YFSETQ. This CDR3 has 15 residues.

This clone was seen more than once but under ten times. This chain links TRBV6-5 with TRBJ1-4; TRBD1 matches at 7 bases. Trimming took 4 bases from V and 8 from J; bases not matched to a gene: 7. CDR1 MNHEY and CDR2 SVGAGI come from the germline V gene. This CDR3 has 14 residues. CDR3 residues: CASSLRQGREKLFF. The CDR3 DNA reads TGTGCCAGCAGTTTAAGACAGGGAAGAGAAAAACTGTTTTTT.

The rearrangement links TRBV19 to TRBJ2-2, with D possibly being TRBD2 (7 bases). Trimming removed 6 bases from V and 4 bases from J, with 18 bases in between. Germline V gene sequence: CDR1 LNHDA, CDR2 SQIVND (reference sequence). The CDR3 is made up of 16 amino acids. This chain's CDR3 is CASRAFRAGATGELFF. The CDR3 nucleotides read TGTGCCAGTAGGGCCTTCCGGGCGGGGGCCACCGGGGAGCTGTTTTTT. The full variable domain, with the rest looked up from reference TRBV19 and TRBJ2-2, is DGGITQSPKYLFRKEGQNVTLSCEQNLNHDAMYWYRQDPGQGLRLIYYSQIVNDFQKGDIAEGYSVSREKKESFPLTVTSAQKNPTAFYLCASRAFRAGATGELFFGEGSRLTVL.

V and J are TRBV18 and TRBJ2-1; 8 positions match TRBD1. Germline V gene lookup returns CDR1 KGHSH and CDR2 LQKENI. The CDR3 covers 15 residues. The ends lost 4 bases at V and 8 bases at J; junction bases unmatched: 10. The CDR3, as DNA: TGTGCCAGCTCACGGATTTCGGACAGGGTCTATGAGCAGTTCTTC. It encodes CASSRISDRVYEQFF.

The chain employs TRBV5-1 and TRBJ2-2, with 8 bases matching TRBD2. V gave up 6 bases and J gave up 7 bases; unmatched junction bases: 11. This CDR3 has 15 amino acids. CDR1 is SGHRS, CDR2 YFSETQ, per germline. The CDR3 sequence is CASNSGTSRIGELFF. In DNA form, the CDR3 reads TGCGCCAGCAACTCCGGGACTAGTAGGATCGGGGAGCTGTTTTTT.

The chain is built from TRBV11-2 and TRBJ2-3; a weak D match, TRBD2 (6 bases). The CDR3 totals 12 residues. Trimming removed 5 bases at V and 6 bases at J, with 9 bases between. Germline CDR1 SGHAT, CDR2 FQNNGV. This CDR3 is CASSDSGDTQYF. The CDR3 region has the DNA TGTGCCAGCAGCGACAGCGGGGATACGCAGTATTTT.

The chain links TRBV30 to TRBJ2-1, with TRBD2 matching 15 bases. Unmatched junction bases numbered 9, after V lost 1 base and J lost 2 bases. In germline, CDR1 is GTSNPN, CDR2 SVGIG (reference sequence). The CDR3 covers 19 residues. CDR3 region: CAWSEEGLAGGSTYNEQFF. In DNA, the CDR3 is TGTGCCTGGAGTGAAGAGGGACTAGCGGGGGGATCGACCTACAATGAGCAGTTCTTC.

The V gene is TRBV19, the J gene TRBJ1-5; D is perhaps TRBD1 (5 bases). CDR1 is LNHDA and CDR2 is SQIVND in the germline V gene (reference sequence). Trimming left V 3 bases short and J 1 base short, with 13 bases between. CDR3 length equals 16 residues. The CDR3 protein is CASSIQGQGSNQPQHF. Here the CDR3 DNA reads TGTGCCAGTAGTATTCAAGGGCAGGGAAGCAATCAGCCCCAGCATTTT. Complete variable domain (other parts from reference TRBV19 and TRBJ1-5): DGGITQSPKYLFRKEGQNVTLSCEQNLNHDAMYWYRQDPGQGLRLIYYSQIVNDFQKGDIAEGYSVSREKKESFPLTVTSAQKNPTAFYLCASSIQGQGSNQPQHFGDGTRLSIL.

The chain's CDR3 is CASSYWNAGRVTEAFF. CDR3 nucleotide sequence: TGTGCCAGCAGTTACTGGAACGCGGGGCGGGTGACTGAAGCTTTCTTT. This chain connects TRBV6-5 to TRBJ1-1, with a weak D call TRBD1 (5 bases). Per germline, CDR1 MNHEY and CDR2 SVGAGI. The CDR3 runs to 16 residues. V lost 1 base, J lost 5 bases, and 17 bases lay in between.

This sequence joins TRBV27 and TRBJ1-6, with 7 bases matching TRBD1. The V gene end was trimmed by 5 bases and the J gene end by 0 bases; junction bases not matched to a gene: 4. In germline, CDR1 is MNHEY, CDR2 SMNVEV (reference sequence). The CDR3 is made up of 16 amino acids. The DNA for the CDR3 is TGTGCCAGCAGTCGGGACAGAAGCTCCTATAATTCACCCCTCCACTTT. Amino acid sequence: CASSRDRSSYNSPLHF.

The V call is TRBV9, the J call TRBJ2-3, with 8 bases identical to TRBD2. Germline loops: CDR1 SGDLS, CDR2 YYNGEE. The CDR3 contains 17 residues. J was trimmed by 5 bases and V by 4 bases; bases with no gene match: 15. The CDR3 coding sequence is TGTGCCAGCAGCTCTCAGGGCGGGGGGCCCTTCGTAGATACGCAGTATTTT. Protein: CASSSQGGGPFVDTQYF. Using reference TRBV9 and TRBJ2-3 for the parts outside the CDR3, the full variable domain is DSGVTQTPKHLITATGQRVTLRCSPRSGDLSVYWYQQSLDQGLQFLIQYYNGEERAKGNILERFSAQQFPDLHSELNLSSLELGDSALYFCASSSQGGGPFVDTQYFGPGTRLTVL.

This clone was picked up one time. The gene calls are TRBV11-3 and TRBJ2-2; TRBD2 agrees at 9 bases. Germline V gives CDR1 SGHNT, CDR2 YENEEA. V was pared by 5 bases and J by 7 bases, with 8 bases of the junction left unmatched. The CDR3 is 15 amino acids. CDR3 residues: CASSAFSGGFGELFF. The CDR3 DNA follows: TGTGCCAGCAGCGCTTTTAGCGGGGGCTTCGGGGAGCTGTTTTTT.

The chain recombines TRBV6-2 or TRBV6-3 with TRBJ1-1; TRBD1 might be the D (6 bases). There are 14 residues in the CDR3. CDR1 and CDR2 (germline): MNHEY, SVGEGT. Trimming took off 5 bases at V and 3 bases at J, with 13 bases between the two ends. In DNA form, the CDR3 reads TGTGCCAGCAGTCCCGGACAGAGGCACACTGAAGCTTTCTTT. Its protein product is CASSPGQRHTEAFF.